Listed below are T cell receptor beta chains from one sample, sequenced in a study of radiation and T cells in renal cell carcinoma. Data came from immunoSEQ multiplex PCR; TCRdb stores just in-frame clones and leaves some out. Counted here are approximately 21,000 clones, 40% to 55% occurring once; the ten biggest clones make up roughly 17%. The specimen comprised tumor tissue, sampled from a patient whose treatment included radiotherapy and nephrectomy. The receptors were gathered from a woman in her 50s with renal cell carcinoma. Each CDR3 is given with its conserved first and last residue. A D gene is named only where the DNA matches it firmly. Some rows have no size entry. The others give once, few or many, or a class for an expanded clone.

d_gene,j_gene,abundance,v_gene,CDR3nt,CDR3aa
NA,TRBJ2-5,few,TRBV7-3,TGTGCCAGCAGCTTAACGTCTAGCGAGCAAGAGACCCAGTACTTC,CASSLTSSEQETQYF
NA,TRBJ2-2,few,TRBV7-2,TGTGCCAGCAGCTTCACCGGGACACTCGGGACCGGGGAGCTGTTTTTT,CASSFTGTLGTGELFF
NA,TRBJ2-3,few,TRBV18,TGTGCCAGCTCACCAGAGAATACGCAGTATTTT,CASSPENTQYF
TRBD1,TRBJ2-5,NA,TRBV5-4,TGTGCCAGCAGCTGGGCACAGGGGGGAGAGACCCAGTACTTC,CASSWAQGGETQYF
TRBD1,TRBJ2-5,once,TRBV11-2,TGTGCCAGCAGCTTAGGGGACAGCCCACGGTGGGAGACCCAGTACTTC,CASSLGDSPRWETQYF
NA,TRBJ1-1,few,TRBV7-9,TGTGCCAGCAGCAACTCCGGGACGCCTGAAGCTTTCTTT,CASSNSGTPEAFF
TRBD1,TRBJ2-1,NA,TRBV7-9,TGTGCCAGCAGCCACCGGGACAGGGTCGATGAGCAGTTCTTC,CASSHRDRVDEQFF
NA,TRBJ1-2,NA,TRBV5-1,TGCGCCAGCAGCTTGGGAGGGGATGGCTACACCTTC,CASSLGGDGYTF
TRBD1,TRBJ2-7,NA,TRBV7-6,TGTGCCAGCAGCTTAACGGGACAGGGACCCTACGAGCAGTACTTC,CASSLTGQGPYEQYF
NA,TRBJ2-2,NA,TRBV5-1,TGCGCCAGCAGCTTGGCCGGGGCTGGGAGAGGGGAGCTGTTTTTT,CASSLAGAGRGELFF
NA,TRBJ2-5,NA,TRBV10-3,TGTGCCATCAGTGAGTCGACATCGGGGAGTGGACAAGAGACCCAGTACTTC,CAISESTSGSGQETQYF
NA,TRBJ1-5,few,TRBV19,TGTGCCAGTAGTACACCGGGACCCATAATGAGAGATCAGCCCCAGCATTTT,CASSTPGPIMRDQPQHF
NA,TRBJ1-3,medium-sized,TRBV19,TGTGCCAGTAGTCCCGTTTACAGCTCTGGAAACACCATATATTTT,CASSPVYSSGNTIYF
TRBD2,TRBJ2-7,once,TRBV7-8,TGTGCCAGCAGCTTATTAGCGGGGGCCCACTACGAGCAGTACTTC,CASSLLAGAHYEQYF
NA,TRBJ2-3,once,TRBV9,TGTGCCAGCAACCGTAGAGGGCTAGCTGGAGCAGATACGCAGTATTTT,CASNRRGLAGADTQYF
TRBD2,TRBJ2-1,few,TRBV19,TGTGCCAGTAGTCCCAGGACTAGCGGGGGGCCATACAATGAGCAGTTCTTC,CASSPRTSGGPYNEQFF
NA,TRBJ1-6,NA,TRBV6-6,TGTGCCAGCAGTTACAGGGGTGTGGGTTCACCCCTCCACTTT,CASSYRGVGSPLHF
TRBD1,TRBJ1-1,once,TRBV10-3,TGTGCCATCAGTGGGGGACAGATGAACACTGAAGCTTTCTTT,CAISGGQMNTEAFF
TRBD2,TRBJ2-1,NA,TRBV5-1,TGCGCCAGCAGCTTGGAGGGAGGGGACAATGAGCAGTTCTTC,CASSLEGGDNEQFF
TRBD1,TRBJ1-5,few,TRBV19,TGTGCCAGTAGCAAGGACAGGGGTGGCAATCAGCCCCAGCATTTT,CASSKDRGGNQPQHF
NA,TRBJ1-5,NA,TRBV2,TGTGCCAGCAGTGATGATAGGGTCAATCAGCCCCAGCATTTT,CASSDDRVNQPQHF
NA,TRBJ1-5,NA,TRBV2,TGTGCCAGCAGTGAAAACAGGGTTAATCAGCCCCAGCATTTT,CASSENRVNQPQHF
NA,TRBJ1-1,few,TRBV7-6,TGTGCCAGCAGCTTAGCGCGGGCGGACACTGAAGCTTTCTTT,CASSLARADTEAFF
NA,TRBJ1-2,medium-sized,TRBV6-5,TGTGCCAGCAGTCGAGGGGGCTACACCTTC,CASSRGGYTF
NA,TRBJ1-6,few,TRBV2,TGTGCCAGCAGTGAAAGGGCGGGGTATGACCTCCACTTT,CASSERAGYDLHF
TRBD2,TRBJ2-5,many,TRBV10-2,TGCGCCAGCAGGACTAGCGGGGAACAAGAGACCCAGTACTTC,CASRTSGEQETQYF
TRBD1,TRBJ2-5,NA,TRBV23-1,TGCGCCAGCAGTCAAGGAGACAGGGATCAAGAGACCCAGTACTTC,CASSQGDRDQETQYF
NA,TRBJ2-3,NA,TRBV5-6,TGTGCCAGCAGCTCGCTACTAGGACTCAGCGCGGATACGCAGTATTTT,CASSSLLGLSADTQYF
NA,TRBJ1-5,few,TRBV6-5,TGTGCCAGCAGTTTCGGACAGAATGGAGAGCCCCAGCATTTT,CASSFGQNGEPQHF
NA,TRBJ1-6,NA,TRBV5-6,TGTGCCAGCAGCCGGGGGTTTAATTCACCCCTCCACTTT,CASSRGFNSPLHF
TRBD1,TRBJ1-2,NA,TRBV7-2,TGTGCCAGCAGCTTAGCGGGGACAGAAGCCTATGGCTACACCTTC,CASSLAGTEAYGYTF
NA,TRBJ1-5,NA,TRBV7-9,TGTGCCAGCAGCTTGGGCAGGGGTGAGGAGCCCCAGCATTTT,CASSLGRGEEPQHF
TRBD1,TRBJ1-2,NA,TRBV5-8,TGTGCCAGCAGCTACCGGGACAGCGCTAACTATGGCTACACCTTC,CASSYRDSANYGYTF
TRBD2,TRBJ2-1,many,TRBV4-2,TGTGCCAGCAGCCCGGAGACTAGCGGGGGGATCCATGAGCAGTTCTTC,CASSPETSGGIHEQFF
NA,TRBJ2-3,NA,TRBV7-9,TGCGCCAGCAGCCAAGATCGTGGCAGGGGCACAGATACGCAGTATTTT,CASSQDRGRGTDTQYF
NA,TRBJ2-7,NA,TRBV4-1,TGCGCCAGCAGCCAAGAGGGGGACTCAACCTACGAGCAGTACTTC,CASSQEGDSTYEQYF
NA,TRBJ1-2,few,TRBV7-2,TGTGCCAGCAGTCTTCCAGAGGGTTTCAACTATGGCTACACCTTC,CASSLPEGFNYGYTF
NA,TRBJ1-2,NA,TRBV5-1,TGCGCCAGCAGCACCGGAGACAGCCTCTATGGCTACACCTTC,CASSTGDSLYGYTF
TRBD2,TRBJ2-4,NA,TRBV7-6,TGTGCCAGCAGCTTAGGGGAGGGGACCAAAAACATTCAGTACTTC,CASSLGEGTKNIQYF
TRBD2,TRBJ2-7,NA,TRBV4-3,TGCGCCAGCAGCCCCGATTGGACTAGCGGGGCCTACGAGCAGTACTTC,CASSPDWTSGAYEQYF
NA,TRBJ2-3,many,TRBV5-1,TGCGCCAGCAAGGGGGACACCTCCACAGATACGCAGTATTTT,CASKGDTSTDTQYF
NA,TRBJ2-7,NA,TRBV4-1,TGCGCCAGCAGCCAAGAATCCATCGGTAGGGGCTACGAGCAGTACTTC,CASSQESIGRGYEQYF
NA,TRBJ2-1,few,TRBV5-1,TGCGCCAGCAGCCCCGACCATAAACCCTACAATGAGCAGTTCTTC,CASSPDHKPYNEQFF
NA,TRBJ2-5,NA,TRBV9,TGTGCCAGCAGCGTAGAGGGAAAAGAGACCCAGTACTTC,CASSVEGKETQYF
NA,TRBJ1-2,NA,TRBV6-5,TGTGCCAGCAGTTACTCAAAATTCTATGGCTACACCTTC,CASSYSKFYGYTF
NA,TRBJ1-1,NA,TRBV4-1,TGCGCCAGCAGCTGGGACATCCGTCTGAACACTGAAGCTTTCTTT,CASSWDIRLNTEAFF
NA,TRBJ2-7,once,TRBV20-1,TGCAGTGCTAGGAGCTCCTACGAGCAGTACTTC,CSARSSYEQYF
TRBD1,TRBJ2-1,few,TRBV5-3,TGTGCCAGCAGCCCCCGAACAGGGGGGAATGAGCAGTTCTTC,CASSPRTGGNEQFF
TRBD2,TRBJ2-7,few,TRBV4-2,TGTGCCAGCGCAATTATTAGCGGGGAGCCGGCACGGGAGCAGTACTTC,CASAIISGEPAREQYF
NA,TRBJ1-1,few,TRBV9,TGTGCCAGCAGCGTAGGGGTAATGAACACTGAAGCTTTCTTT,CASSVGVMNTEAFF
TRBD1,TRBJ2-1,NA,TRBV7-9,TGTGCCAGCAGCTTCAGACAGGGCAGGTCCGGCGAGCAGTTCTTC,CASSFRQGRSGEQFF
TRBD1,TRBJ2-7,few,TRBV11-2,TGTGCCAGCAGCCTCGGGACAGGGCTAACCTACGAGCAGTACTTC,CASSLGTGLTYEQYF
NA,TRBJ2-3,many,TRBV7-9,TGTGCCAGCAGCCCGTCCCCCCCCGAGGATACGCAGTATTTT,CASSPSPPEDTQYF
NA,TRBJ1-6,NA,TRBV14,TGTGCCAGCAGCCAAAATCACAGAAATTCGCCCCTCCACTTT,CASSQNHRNSPLHF
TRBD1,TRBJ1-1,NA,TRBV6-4,TGTGCCAGCAGTGACTCGGCAGGGGGGGGGACTGAAGCTTTCTTT,CASSDSAGGGTEAFF